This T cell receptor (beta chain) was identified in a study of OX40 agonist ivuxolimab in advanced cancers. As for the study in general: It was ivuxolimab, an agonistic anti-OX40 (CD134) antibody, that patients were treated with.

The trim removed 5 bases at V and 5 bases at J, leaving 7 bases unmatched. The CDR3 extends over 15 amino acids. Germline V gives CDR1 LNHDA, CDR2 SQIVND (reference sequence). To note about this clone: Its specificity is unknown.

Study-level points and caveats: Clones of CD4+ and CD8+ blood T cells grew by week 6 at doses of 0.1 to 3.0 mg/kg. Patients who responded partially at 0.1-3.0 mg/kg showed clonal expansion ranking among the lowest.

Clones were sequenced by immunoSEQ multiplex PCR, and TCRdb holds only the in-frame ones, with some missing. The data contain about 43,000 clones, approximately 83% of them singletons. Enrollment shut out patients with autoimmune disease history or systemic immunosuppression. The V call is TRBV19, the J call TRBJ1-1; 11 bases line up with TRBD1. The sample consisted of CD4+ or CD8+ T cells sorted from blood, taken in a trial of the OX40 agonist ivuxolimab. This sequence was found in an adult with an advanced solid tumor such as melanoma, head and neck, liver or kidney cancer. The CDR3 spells CASSPWTGGRTEAFF. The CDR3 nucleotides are TGTGCCAGTAGTCCATGGACAGGGGGCAGGACTGAAGCTTTCTTT.